This T cell receptor beta chain came from a study of tumor-infiltrating lymphocytes in localized non-small cell lung cancer. Clones were sequenced by immunoSEQ multiplex PCR, and TCRdb holds only the in-frame ones, with some missing. Of 15,000 to 20,000 clones in the sample, 65% to 80% are singletons; the top ten hold just under 5%. Germline loops: CDR1 MDHEN, CDR2 SYDVKM. The V and J ends lost 7 bases and 0 bases, in that order; junction bases with no gene match: 6. The CDR3 loop spans 14 amino acids. Sample: lung tumor tissue. This chain links TRBV28 with TRBJ2-7, with TRBD1 matching 7 bases. This clonotype was obtained from a human donor with non-small cell lung cancer. Written as DNA, the CDR3 is TGTGCCAGCACCCCGGGACAGTTCTCCTACGAGCAGTACTTC. Translated: CASTPGQFSYEQYF. Together with reference TRBV28 and TRBJ2-7, the CDR3 gives the full variable domain: DVKVTQSSRYLVKRTGEKVFLECVQDMDHENMFWYRQDPGLGLRLIYFSYDVKMKEKGDIPEGYSVSREKKERFSLILESASTNQTSMYLCASTPGQFSYEQYFGPGTRLTVT.